The 20 T cell receptor beta chains below come from one sample, sequenced in a study of cytomegalovirus exposure and HLA in healthy donors. Primers: 60 Vbeta forward and 13 Jbeta reverse. Data came from immunoSEQ multiplex PCR; TCRdb stores just in-frame clones and leaves some out. The repertoire holds some 150,000 clones, with 75% to 80% as singletons. The sequencing input was PBMCs. These receptors all stem from a male donor in good health and CMV-seronegative.

This chain uses TRBV4-3 with TRBJ2-7, with D possibly matching TRBD1 (8 bases). The CDR3 totals 16 residues. Germline V gene lookup returns CDR1 LGHNA and CDR2 YSLEER. V was trimmed by 4 bases and J by 2 bases, leaving 18 bases between them. The CDR3 DNA is TGCGCCAGCAGCCCCTCCGGACAGGGAGGGACCTACGAGCAGTACTTC. Translating it yields CASSPSGQGGTYEQYF.

The gene calls are TRBV5-1 and TRBJ2-6; the D is unclear. The germline V and J ends were trimmed by 4 bases and 0 bases, with 14 bases remaining between them. CDR3 length: 17 residues. In germline, CDR1 is SGHRS, CDR2 YFSETQ. CDR3 sequence reads: CASSHFQAISGANVLTF. The CDR3 DNA is TGCGCCAGCAGCCACTTCCAGGCGATCTCTGGGGCCAACGTCCTGACTTTC.

This clone occurred a few times. This chain links TRBV7-9 with TRBJ1-1; the D gene is possibly TRBD1 (6 bases). V lost 5 bases, J lost 0 bases, and 16 bases lay in between. The length of the CDR3 is 16 residues. The germline V gene encodes CDR1 SEHNR and CDR2 FQNEAQ (reference sequence). The CDR3 sequence is CASSPSTGPMNTEAFF. The CDR3 DNA reads TGTGCCAGCAGCCCCTCGACAGGACCGATGAACACTGAAGCTTTCTTT.

The chain couples TRBV10-1 to TRBJ2-1; D is unclear. The germline V and J ends were trimmed by 5 bases and 1 base, with 9 bases remaining between them. The CDR3 covers 14 residues. The germline CDR1 and CDR2 sequences are WNHNN and SYGVQD (reference sequence). CDR3: CASSRFSSYNEQFF. CDR3 coding DNA: TGCGCCAGCAGTCGTTTCAGTTCCTACAATGAGCAGTTCTTC.

This chain links TRBV4-2 with TRBJ2-5; 9 bases are shared with TRBD2. The CDR3 length is 16 residues. J was trimmed by 3 bases and V by 5 bases; bases with no gene match: 10. Germline-derived CDR1 and CDR2 are LGHNA and YNFKEQ. DNA of the CDR3: TGTGCCAGCAGCACGCATGAGGGCGGGGGGGAAGAGACCCAGTACTTC. Protein product: CASSTHEGGGEETQYF.

This clone occurred a few times. The chain recombines TRBV18 with TRBJ1-5; possibly TRBD1 for D (5 bases). Trimming took 3 bases from V and 8 from J, leaving 20 bases between them. The CDR3 runs to 16 residues. Germline CDR1 and CDR2: KGHSH and LQKENI. DNA of the CDR3: TGTGCCAGCTCACCGGGGCAGGGTATGGCCGGAAAGCCCCAGCATTTT. As protein: CASSPGQGMAGKPQHF.

This chain connects TRBV7-6 to TRBJ1-6; TRBD1 aligns across 7 bases. V gave up 0 bases and J gave up 9 bases; unmatched junction bases: 8. The CDR3 spans 16 residues. Germline V CDR1 and CDR2: SGHVS, FNYEAQ. CDR3 nucleotide sequence: TGTGCCAGCAGCTTAGCCCGACAGGGTCTGCTTTCACCCCTCCACTTT. Translated, it gives CASSLARQGLLSPLHF.

The gene calls are TRBV6-5 and TRBJ2-5; 7 positions agree with TRBD2. Germline assignment: CDR1 MNHEY and CDR2 SVGAGI. V shed 3 bases, J shed 5 bases, and the junction held 9 bases outside the gene matches. The CDR3 length is 15 residues. The CDR3 nucleotides read TGTGCCAGCAGTTATAGGGCGGGAGTAAGGGAGACCCAGTACTTC. Its protein product is CASSYRAGVRETQYF.

This chain uses TRBV2 with TRBJ1-1, with a weak D call TRBD1 (6 bases). Germline-derived CDR1 and CDR2 are SNHLY and FYNNEI. The CDR3 sequence is 13 residues long. CDR3 region: CASTGQLNTEAFF. For the CDR3, the DNA is TGTGCTTCAACCGGACAGTTGAACACTGAAGCTTTCTTT.

Points on this clone: The sample has other DNA sequences that encode this CDR3 too. The chain joins TRBV29-1 to TRBJ2-2; 7 nucleotides align to TRBD2. Trimming cost V 4 bases and J 1 base; bases outside gene matches: 0. The CDR3 contains 13 residues. The germline gives CDR1 SQVTM, CDR2 ANQGSEA. The CDR3 loop reads CSVGGGNTGELFF. CDR3 bases: TGCAGCGTTGGCGGGGGGAACACCGGGGAGCTGTTTTTT.

This clone has a handful of counts. The gene calls are TRBV6-5 and TRBJ1-5; 8 bases align to TRBD1. Germline-derived CDR1 and CDR2 are MNHEY and SVGAGI. J gave up 6 bases and V 6 bases, and 7 bases lay outside the gene matches. CDR3 size: 14 residues. CDR3 region: CASSEDRVGQPQHF. The DNA of the CDR3 is TGTGCCAGCAGCGAGGACAGGGTGGGTCAGCCCCAGCATTTT.

Only one count was recorded for this clone. J is TRBJ2-5 and V is TRBV9; 11 nucleotides align to TRBD2. The CDR3 length is 16 residues. Germline CDR1 and CDR2: SGDLS and YYNGEE. The V gene end was trimmed by 3 bases and the J gene end by 3 bases; junction bases not matched to a gene: 7. The CDR3 spells CASSGQLAGAKETQYF. DNA of the CDR3: TGTGCCAGCAGCGGACAACTAGCGGGGGCTAAAGAGACCCAGTACTTC.

This chain links TRBV9 with TRBJ2-1; TRBD2 matches 11 bases. V shed 3 bases and J 6 bases; nucleotides not matched to a gene: 11. The CDR3 sequence is 17 residues long. Germline V gene lookup returns CDR1 SGDLS and CDR2 YYNGEE. CDR3 sequence reads: CASSEIPLAGGINEQFF. DNA of the CDR3: TGTGCCAGCAGCGAGATCCCTCTAGCGGGAGGTATCAATGAGCAGTTCTTC.

The chain employs TRBV5-5 and TRBJ2-5; 11 positions agree with TRBD1. The germline V gene encodes CDR1 SGHKS and CDR2 YYEKEE (reference sequence). The ends lost 3 bases at V and 4 bases at J; junction bases unmatched: 8. This CDR3 spans 16 amino acids. The chain's CDR3 is CASSSRTGGSVETQYF. The DNA of the CDR3 is TGTGCCAGCAGCTCCCGGACAGGGGGCTCGGTAGAGACCCAGTACTTC.

This clone was detected only a few times. This chain connects TRBV11-2 to TRBJ2-5, with 8 bases fitting TRBD1. The CDR3 extends over 19 amino acids. The germline CDR1 and CDR2 sequences are SGHAT and FQNNGV. J lost 2 bases, V lost 5 bases, and 19 bases had no gene match. The CDR3 DNA reads as TGTGCCAGCAGCCAATCGGTCCTCAGGGGGCGTCCGGCACAAGAGACCCAGTACTTC. Protein product: CASSQSVLRGRPAQETQYF.

V is TRBV27 and J is TRBJ2-3; tentative D call: TRBD2 (5 bases). In germline, CDR1 is MNHEY, CDR2 SMNVEV (reference sequence). Trimming pared 3 bases from V and 9 bases from J, leaving 16 bases between. The CDR3 spans 14 residues. The CDR3 loop reads CASSFLTPTGTQYF. In nucleotides, the CDR3 is TGTGCCAGCAGTTTTCTGACACCCACGGGGACGCAGTATTTT.

The V call is TRBV7-3, the J call TRBJ2-1; D is possibly TRBD1 (5 bases). Deletions cut 2 bases from V and 5 bases from J, with 13 bases between. Germline V CDR1 and CDR2: SGHTA, FQGTGA. The CDR3 totals 15 residues. The CDR3 loop reads CASSLGALDNNEQFF. The DNA for the CDR3 is TGTGCCAGCAGCTTAGGGGCCCTAGATAACAATGAGCAGTTCTTC.

This chain joins TRBV6-5 and TRBJ2-7; the D gene is possibly TRBD2 (6 bases). Germline assignment: CDR1 MNHEY and CDR2 SVGAGI. The CDR3 runs to 15 residues. Trimming took off 5 bases at V and 3 bases at J, with 17 bases between the two ends. The CDR3 reads CASSPPGLPVYEQYF. DNA of the CDR3: TGTGCCAGCAGTCCCCCGGGACTTCCAGTCTACGAGCAGTACTTC.

In this sample, this clone turned up once. Sequence at one end of the junction differs from germline and may be a read error. The rearrangement joins TRBV7-9 to TRBJ2-1, with 12 bases lining up with TRBD2. The CDR3 has 16 amino acids. Germline V CDR1 and CDR2: SEHNR, FQNEAQ (reference sequence). The CDR3 protein is CSSSLSSGGASNEQFF. The CDR3 DNA reads TGTTCCAGCAGCTTATCTAGCGGGGGGGCCTCGAATGAGCAGTTCTTC. The full variable domain, in which reference TRBV7-9 and TRBJ2-1 provide the parts outside the CDR3, is DTGVSQNPRHKITKRGQNVTFRCDPISEHNRLYWYRQTLGQGPEFLTYFQNEAQLEKSRLLSDRFSAERPKGSFSTLEIQRTEQGDSAMYLCSSSLSSGGASNEQFFGPGTRLTVL.

The J gene is TRBJ1-1, the V gene TRBV25-1, with D uncertain. Germline CDR1 and CDR2: MGHDK and SYGVNS. V lost 5 bases and J lost 4, with 14 bases in between. The CDR3 loop spans 14 amino acids. Here the CDR3 reads CASSPQPGPTEAFF. CDR3 in DNA: TGTGCCAGCAGTCCTCAACCGGGTCCCACTGAAGCTTTCTTT.